Listed below are T cell receptor beta chains from one sample, sequenced in a study of human T cells and chemical hapten exposure. TCRdb re-derived calls from the RACE reads in MiXCR, one entry per CDR3 protein. The sample yields about 99,000 distinct CDR3 sequences, 9.5% to 15% seen once. This material consisted of whole blood, taken in connection with sensitization to the hapten diphenylcyclopropenone (DPC). The origin of the receptors is a woman between 35 and 50 years old with alopecia areata. Some clones in this sample may be carry-over from other donors' samples. CDR3s leave out the opening cysteine and the closing phenylalanine or tryptophan.

cdr3_aa: ASSLDGEPQH
j_call: TRBJ1-5
v_call: TRBV7-9

cdr3_aa: ASSSSGRSPDTQY
j_call: TRBJ2-3
v_call: TRBV7-2

cdr3_aa: ASILSTISNEQF
j_call: TRBJ2-1
v_call: TRBV12-3/TRBV12-4

cdr3_aa: ASTLGGTGGNEQF
j_call: TRBJ2-1
v_call: TRBV28

cdr3_aa: ASSLPGTLSGELF
j_call: TRBJ2-2
v_call: TRBV11-3

cdr3_aa: ASSYSKDFDEQF
j_call: TRBJ2-1
v_call: TRBV12-3/TRBV12-4

cdr3_aa: ASSLVGGMETQY
j_call: TRBJ2-5
v_call: TRBV5-6

cdr3_aa: SDGSEADTQY
j_call: TRBJ2-3
v_call: TRBV20-1

cdr3_aa: ASSPRTSGTNTGELF
j_call: TRBJ2-2
v_call: TRBV5-1

cdr3_aa: SAGQGAYTEAF
j_call: TRBJ1-1
v_call: TRBV29-1

cdr3_aa: ASKKELAEDTQY
j_call: TRBJ2-3
v_call: TRBV11-2

cdr3_aa: ASSLPTDTQY
j_call: TRBJ2-3
v_call: TRBV7-2

cdr3_aa: ASSPGTSGIGETQY
j_call: TRBJ2-5
v_call: TRBV12-3/TRBV12-4

cdr3_aa: ASSLGRAYEQY
j_call: TRBJ2-7
v_call: TRBV11-1

cdr3_aa: ASSPQTGSYEQY
j_call: TRBJ2-7
v_call: TRBV3-1

cdr3_aa: ASSLSPAADTQY
j_call: TRBJ2-3
v_call: TRBV7-2

cdr3_aa: SVLGSPGGEAF
j_call: TRBJ1-1
v_call: TRBV29-1

cdr3_aa: ASSNWRNTGELF
j_call: TRBJ2-2
v_call: TRBV11-1